These 2 T cell receptor beta chains share one sample of origin, sequenced in a study of T cell responses to AZD1222 COVID-19 vaccine. Profiled with immunoSEQ multiplex PCR; TCRdb holds only in-frame clones, not every one. This table holds around 150,000 clones, 90% to 95% found once. Specimen: peripheral blood, collected on day 0 of AZD1222 vaccination. The origin of the receptors is an adult in good health.

V usage is TRBV10-3 and J usage is TRBJ2-1; D remains unclear. Deletions cut 11 bases from V and 3 bases from J, with 11 bases between. Germline lookup yields CDR1 ENHRY and CDR2 SYGVKD. CDR3 length equals 12 residues. CDR3 DNA sequence: TGTGCCTCCGCGACGGGCTACAATGAGCAGTTCTTC. This codes for CASATGYNEQFF.

Of note for this clone: An end of the junction differs from the germline gene, which may be a read error. The chain employs TRBV6-1 and TRBJ2-5, with 9 positions matching TRBD2. Germline V gene sequence: CDR1 MNHNS, CDR2 SASEGT. The CDR3 extends over 13 amino acids. The CDR3 here is CASSQAGGVTQYF. CDR3 DNA sequence: TGTGCCAGCAGTCAAGCGGGGGGCGTGACCCAGTACTTC.